The T cell receptor (beta chain) under discussion was sequenced for a study of persistence of HIV-infected CD4 T cells. In the study overall: The sample holds CD4+ T cells responsive to CMV or HIV-1 Gag. Median time on suppressive ART was approximately eight years.

About this clone itself: The target antigen is unknown.

Study-wide results and limits: Compared with CD3/CD28-stimulated cells, CMV- and Gag-responding cells showed lower TCRbeta richness.

The immunoSEQ assay was version 4, run in survey mode. The method was immunoSEQ multiplex PCR; TCRdb's version includes in-frame clones alone and lacks a portion of them. Here the sample spans around 60,000 clones, less than 85% being singletons. Cells were stimulated with overlapping HIV-1 Gag 15-mer peptides. Sorted nonresponding memory CD4+ T cells were CD40L-negative, CD69-negative, CD45RO-high. Germline CDR1 and CDR2: LNHDA and SQIVND (reference sequence). The CDR3 covers 15 residues. After removal of 7 bases from V and 5 bases from J, the junction contained 9 bases not matched to a gene. The sequence derives from an adult man with HIV who was CMV-seropositive. J is TRBJ2-1 and V is TRBV19; 9 bases map to TRBD1. The specimen was CD4+ T cells sorted from PBMCs after approximately 19-hour stimulation, collected from a patient who received antiretroviral therapy. The DNA of the CDR3 is TGTGCCAGTATTCAGGGCGGGACAGGGCACAATGAGCAGTTCTTC. This gives the protein CASIQGGTGHNEQFF.